These 24 T cell receptor beta chains originate from one sample sequenced in a study of CD8+ T cells in alopecia areata. Treatment in this sample: oral pan-JAK inhibitor, 5-10 mg twice daily. The sequencing template was cDNA reverse transcribed from extracted RNA. Profiled with immunoSEQ multiplex PCR; TCRdb holds only in-frame clones, not every one. The sample lists about 250,000 clones; approximately 60% were seen once. The material was CD4+ T cells sorted from blood, obtained around week 54, from a patient treated with tofacitinib. These receptors were obtained from a human donor with alopecia areata.

The gene calls are TRBV29-1 and TRBJ2-1, with a tentative D call TRBD1 (5 bases). Trimming took 6 bases from V and 2 from J, leaving 17 bases between them. This CDR3 spans 15 amino acids. Germline V gene sequence: CDR1 SQVTM, CDR2 ANQGSEA. CDR3 protein: CSVQGVAPTYNEQFF. The CDR3, as DNA: TGCAGCGTCCAAGGGGTAGCTCCTACCTACAATGAGCAGTTCTTC.

The rearrangement links TRBV7-9 to TRBJ1-1; D is perhaps TRBD1 (5 bases). The germline V and J ends were trimmed by 3 bases and 5 bases, with 13 bases remaining between them. CDR1 and CDR2 from the germline V gene are SEHNR and FQNEAQ (reference sequence). The CDR3 totals 14 residues. The chain's CDR3 is CASSFSQGLTEAFF. DNA for the CDR3: TGTGCCAGCAGCTTTTCCCAGGGTTTGACTGAAGCTTTCTTT.

The J gene is TRBJ1-1, the V gene TRBV7-2, with D perhaps matching TRBD1 (6 bases). Germline-derived CDR1 and CDR2 are SGHTA and FQGNSA. The CDR3 spans 14 residues. Trimming stripped 3 bases from V and 4 bases from J, with 12 bases between. The CDR3 reads CASSFGQRSTEAFF. CDR3 sequence (DNA): TGTGCCAGCAGCTTCGGACAGCGTTCCACTGAAGCTTTCTTT.

The CDR3 DNA follows: TGCGCCAGCAGCCTCCTAGGTTGGGGAGTCCAAGAGACCCAGTACTTC. Protein: CASSLLGWGVQETQYF. The chain has TRBV5-1 and TRBJ2-5, with a possible D match to TRBD2 (5 bases). Germline CDR1 reads SGHRS; CDR2 reads YFSETQ. Between the trimmed V and J ends, which lost 4 bases and 1 base, there was a span of 17 bases. CDR3 length equals 16 residues. Supplemented by reference TRBV5-1 and TRBJ2-5, the full variable domain reads KAGVTQTPRYLIKTRGQQVTLSCSPISGHRSVSWYQQTPGQGLQFLFEYFSETQRNKGNFPGRFSGRQFSNSRSEMNVSTLELGDSALYLCASSLLGWGVQETQYFGPGTRLLVL.

The chain joins TRBV4-3 to TRBJ2-3; TRBD1 or TRBD2 may be the D gene (5 bases each). V was pared by 0 bases and J by 1 base, with 11 bases between. This CDR3 is built from 16 residues. CDR1 and CDR2 (germline): LGHNA, YSLEER. CDR3 region: CASSQDSGTGTDTQYF. CDR3 DNA: TGCGCCAGCAGCCAAGATTCCGGGACCGGCACAGATACGCAGTATTTT.

V usage is TRBV18 and J usage is TRBJ2-6; D might be TRBD1 (6 bases). V shed 6 bases and J shed 2 bases, with 14 bases lying between them. The CDR3 consists of 16 residues. From germline, CDR1 is KGHSH and CDR2 LQKENI. CDR3: CASSALTGTGANVLTF. The CDR3 DNA reads TGTGCCAGCTCTGCTCTTACAGGGACTGGGGCCAACGTCCTGACTTTC.

The chain uses TRBV11-2 and TRBJ2-5, with a weak D call TRBD1 (5 bases). The CDR3 is made up of 16 amino acids. Trimming removed 4 bases at V and 6 bases at J, with 21 bases between. Germline V gives CDR1 SGHAT, CDR2 FQNNGV. CDR3 residues: CASSSAIQVRSKTQYF. DNA for the CDR3: TGTGCCAGCAGCTCCGCAATACAGGTTCGGTCTAAGACCCAGTACTTC.

The rearrangement uses TRBV14 and TRBJ2-5, with 8 bases aligning to TRBD1. V dropped 3 bases and J dropped 4; count of bases not matched to a gene: 10. The CDR3 sequence is 16 residues long. CDR1 and CDR2 from the germline V gene are SGHDN and FVKESK. The CDR3 coding sequence is TGTGCCAGCAGCCATAGGACAGGGCTGGTACGAGAGACCCAGTACTTC. This translates into CASSHRTGLVRETQYF.

The chain employs TRBV10-3 and TRBJ2-1; possibly TRBD2 for D (5 bases). Germline V gene data show CDR1 as ENHRY and CDR2 as SYGVKD. Deletions cut 9 bases from V and 2 bases from J, with 11 bases between. There are 13 residues in the CDR3. CDR3 residues: CAISPEAYNEQFF. As DNA, the CDR3 is TGTGCCATTAGCCCGGAGGCCTACAATGAGCAGTTCTTC.

The chain is built from TRBV30 and TRBJ2-4; a weak D match, TRBD1 (5 bases). The ends were cut back, 0 bases at V and 0 bases at J, with 12 bases in the middle. The CDR3 runs 16 residues. Looked up from germline, CDR1 is GTSNPN and CDR2 is SVGIG (reference sequence). The CDR3 reads CAWSVRQTLAKNIQYF. CDR3 sequence (DNA): TGTGCCTGGAGTGTACGACAGACTCTAGCCAAAAACATTCAGTACTTC. The variable domain in full, completed from reference TRBV30 and TRBJ2-4, reads SQTIHQWPATLVQPVGSPLSLECTVEGTSNPNLYWYRQAAGRGLQLLFYSVGIGQISSEVPQNLSASRPQDRQFILSSKKLLLSDSGFYLCAWSVRQTLAKNIQYFGAGTRLSVL.

The DNA of the CDR3 is TGTGCCCCGACGGGGGATAGCAATCAGCCCCAGCATTTT. It specifies CAPTGDSNQPQHF. This chain connects TRBV30 to TRBJ1-5; D is perhaps TRBD1 (5 bases). The CDR3 spans 13 residues. Germline CDR1 and CDR2: GTSNPN and SVGIG (reference sequence). The V and J ends lost 8 bases and 0 bases respectively, with 11 bases between them.

V and J are TRBV29-1 and TRBJ2-5; TRBD2 might be the D (6 bases). V was pared by 3 bases and J by 5 bases, with 10 bases between. The CDR3 is 12 amino acids. Germline loops: CDR1 SQVTM, CDR2 ANQGSEA. CDR3 region: CSVETGVETQYF. DNA for the CDR3: TGCAGCGTTGAGACGGGGGTTGAGACCCAGTACTTC.

The chain couples TRBV5-4 to TRBJ2-2; tentatively, D is TRBD2 (6 bases). There are 16 residues in the CDR3. CDR1 is SGHNT, CDR2 YYREEE, per germline (reference sequence). Between the trimmed V and J ends, which lost 4 bases and 4 bases, there was a span of 17 bases. CDR3 in amino acids: CASSPPFGGATGELFF. In DNA, the CDR3 is TGTGCCAGCAGCCCACCCTTTGGAGGGGCCACCGGGGAGCTGTTTTTT.

The rearrangement uses TRBV7-2 and TRBJ1-3; 7 bases agree with TRBD1. The junction had 10 bases not matched to a gene; V was cut back by 5 bases and J by 3 bases. The germline V gene encodes CDR1 SGHTA and CDR2 FQGNSA. The CDR3 is 16 residues long. The CDR3 DNA sequence: TGTGCCAGCAGCGGAGGGGGCAGGAATTTTGGAAACACCATATATTTT. This translates into CASSGGGRNFGNTIYF.

The chain couples TRBV19 to TRBJ2-5, with 7 bases lining up with TRBD1. Per germline, CDR1 LNHDA and CDR2 SQIVND (reference sequence). There are 15 residues in the CDR3. V lost 5 bases and J lost 5; bases outside the gene matches: 11. DNA of the CDR3: TGTGCCAGTAGTGCTGGGACAGCCAGGGGGGAGACCCAGTACTTC. As protein: CASSAGTARGETQYF.

The rearrangement links TRBV6-5 to TRBJ1-6; D is unresolved. Trimming shortened V by 0 bases and J by 9 bases, and 6 bases separated the two germline ends. The CDR3 is 13 residues long. Germline V gene lookup returns CDR1 MNHEY and CDR2 SVGAGI. CDR3 in DNA: TGTGCCAGCAGTTACTCAACGGTTTCACCCCTCCACTTT. This sequence encodes CASSYSTVSPLHF.

The chain combines TRBV5-1 with TRBJ2-5, with 10 nucleotides matching TRBD2. J lost 2 bases, V lost 4 bases, and 5 bases had no gene match. The CDR3 length is 15 residues. CDR1 and CDR2 (germline): SGHRS, YFSETQ. The CDR3 region has the DNA TGCGCCAGCAGCGCAACACTAGCGGGGCAAGAGACCCAGTACTTC. As protein: CASSATLAGQETQYF. The full variable domain, in which reference TRBV5-1 and TRBJ2-5 provide the parts outside the CDR3, is KAGVTQTPRYLIKTRGQQVTLSCSPISGHRSVSWYQQTPGQGLQFLFEYFSETQRNKGNFPGRFSGRQFSNSRSEMNVSTLELGDSALYLCASSATLAGQETQYFGPGTRLLVL.

The V and J genes are TRBV10-3 and TRBJ2-1; 10 nucleotides line up with TRBD2. Germline CDR1 is ENHRY and CDR2 is SYGVKD. The CDR3 covers 14 residues. J lost 8 bases, V lost 8 bases, and 9 bases had no gene match. The CDR3 protein is CAIGRLAGEDEQFF. The CDR3 bases are TGTGCCATCGGGAGGCTAGCGGGGGAGGATGAGCAGTTCTTC.

This clone showed up just a few times. This same CDR3 is encoded by further DNA sequences in the sample. The chain joins TRBV5-1 to TRBJ2-3; no clear D. The CDR3 is made up of 12 amino acids. Trimming took 1 base from V and 6 from J, leaving 6 bases between them. The V gene's germline CDR1 is SGHRS and CDR2 YFSETQ. The CDR3 here is CASSLLEDTQYF. The CDR3 bases are TGCGCCAGCAGCTTGTTGGAGGATACGCAGTATTTT.

The rearrangement uses TRBV7-9 and TRBJ2-7, with 8 nucleotides matching TRBD1. The CDR3 has 17 amino acids. Per the germline V gene, CDR1 is SEHNR and CDR2 is FQNEAQ (reference sequence). The ends lost 3 bases at V and 2 bases at J; junction bases unmatched: 12. In nucleotides, the CDR3 is TGTGCCAGCAGCTTCCTTAAGTGGGGACAGGTGACCTACGAGCAGTACTTC. The encoded protein is CASSFLKWGQVTYEQYF. The complete variable domain, with remaining parts taken from reference TRBV7-9 and TRBJ2-7, reads DTGVSQNPRHKITKRGQNVTFRCDPISEHNRLYWYRQTLGQGPEFLTYFQNEAQLEKSRLLSDRFSAERPKGSFSTLEIQRTEQGDSAMYLCASSFLKWGQVTYEQYFGPGTRLTVT.

The J gene is TRBJ2-5, the V gene TRBV29-1; D might be TRBD1 or TRBD2, each matching 6 bases. Looked up from germline, CDR1 is SQVTM and CDR2 is ANQGSEA. Trimming removed 7 bases at V and 5 bases at J, with 14 bases between. The CDR3 spans 12 residues. The CDR3 bases are TGCAGCGCCTCAGGGGCGGGGGAGACCCAGTACTTC. Its translation: CSASGAGETQYF.

V usage is TRBV15 and J usage is TRBJ2-5; 9 bases map to TRBD2. The junction had 7 bases not matched to a gene; V was cut back by 1 base and J by 1 base. CDR3 length equals 17 residues. Germline CDR1 is LNHNV and CDR2 is YYDKDF (reference sequence). CDR3 residues: CATSRALIAGAQETQYF. The CDR3 DNA reads as TGTGCCACCAGCAGAGCACTCATAGCGGGGGCCCAAGAGACCCAGTACTTC.

The count of this clone is one. V is TRBV30 and J is TRBJ2-3; the D is unclear. Per germline, CDR1 GTSNPN and CDR2 SVGIG (reference sequence). The V and J ends lost 1 base and 7 bases respectively, with 9 bases between them. This CDR3 has 12 amino acids. Here the CDR3 DNA reads TGTGCCTGGAGTGACCCCAGGTATACGCAGTATTTT. This gives the protein CAWSDPRYTQYF.

This chain joins TRBV18 and TRBJ2-6, with D unclear. The V gene's germline CDR1 is KGHSH and CDR2 LQKENI. Trimming removed 9 bases at V and 0 bases at J, with 9 bases between. The CDR3 covers 14 residues. The CDR3 DNA is TGTGCCAGAGACCCGTACTCTGGGGCCAACGTCCTGACTTTC. This translates into CARDPYSGANVLTF.